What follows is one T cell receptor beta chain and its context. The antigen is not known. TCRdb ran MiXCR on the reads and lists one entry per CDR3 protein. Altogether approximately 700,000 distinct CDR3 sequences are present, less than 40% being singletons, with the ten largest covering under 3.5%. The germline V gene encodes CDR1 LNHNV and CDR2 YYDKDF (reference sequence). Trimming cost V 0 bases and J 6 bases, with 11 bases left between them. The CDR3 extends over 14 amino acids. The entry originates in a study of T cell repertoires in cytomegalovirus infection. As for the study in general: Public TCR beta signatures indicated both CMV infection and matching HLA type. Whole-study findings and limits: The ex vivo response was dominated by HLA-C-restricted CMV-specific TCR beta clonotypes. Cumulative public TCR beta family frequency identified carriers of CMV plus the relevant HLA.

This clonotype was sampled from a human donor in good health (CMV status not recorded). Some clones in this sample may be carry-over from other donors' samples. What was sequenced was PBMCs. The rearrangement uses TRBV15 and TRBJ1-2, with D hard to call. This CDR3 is CATSRESSQHGYTF. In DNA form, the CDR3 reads TGTGCCACCAGCAGAGAATCGTCGCAGCATGGCTACACCTTC.